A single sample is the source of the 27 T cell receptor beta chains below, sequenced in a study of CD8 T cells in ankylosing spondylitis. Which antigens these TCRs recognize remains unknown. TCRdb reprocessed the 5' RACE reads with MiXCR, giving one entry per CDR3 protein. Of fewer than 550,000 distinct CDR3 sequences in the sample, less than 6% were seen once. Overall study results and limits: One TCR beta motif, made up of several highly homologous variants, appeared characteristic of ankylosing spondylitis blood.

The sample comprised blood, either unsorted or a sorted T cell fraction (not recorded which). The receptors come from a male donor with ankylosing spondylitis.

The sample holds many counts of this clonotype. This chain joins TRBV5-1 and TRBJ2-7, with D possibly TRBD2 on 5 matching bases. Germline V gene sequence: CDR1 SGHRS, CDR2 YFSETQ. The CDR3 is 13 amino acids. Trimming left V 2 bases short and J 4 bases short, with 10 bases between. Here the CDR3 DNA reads TGCGCCAGCAGCTTCGGGGAGAATTACGAGCAGTACTTC. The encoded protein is CASSFGENYEQYF.

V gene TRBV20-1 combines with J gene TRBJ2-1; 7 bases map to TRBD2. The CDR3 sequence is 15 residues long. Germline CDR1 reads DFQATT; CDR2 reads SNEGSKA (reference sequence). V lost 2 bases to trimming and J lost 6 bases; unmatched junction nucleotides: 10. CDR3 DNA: TGCAGTGCTAGAAAATCCGGGAGGAGCGCCAATGAGCAGTTCTTC. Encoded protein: CSARKSGRSANEQFF.

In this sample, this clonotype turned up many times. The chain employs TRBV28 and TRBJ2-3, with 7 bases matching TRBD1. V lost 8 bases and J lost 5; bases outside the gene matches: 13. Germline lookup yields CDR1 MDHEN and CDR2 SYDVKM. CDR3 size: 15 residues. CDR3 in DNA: TGTGCCAGCCGCGACAGGGCGGGCGGCGTAGATACGCAGTATTTT. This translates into CASRDRAGGVDTQYF.

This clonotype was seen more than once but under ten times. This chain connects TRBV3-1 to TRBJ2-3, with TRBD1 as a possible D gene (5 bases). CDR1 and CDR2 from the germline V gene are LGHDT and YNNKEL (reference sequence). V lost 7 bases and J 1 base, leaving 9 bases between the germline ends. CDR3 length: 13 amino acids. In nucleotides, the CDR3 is TGTGCCAGCAAAGACAGAGGCACAGATACGCAGTATTTT. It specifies CASKDRGTDTQYF.

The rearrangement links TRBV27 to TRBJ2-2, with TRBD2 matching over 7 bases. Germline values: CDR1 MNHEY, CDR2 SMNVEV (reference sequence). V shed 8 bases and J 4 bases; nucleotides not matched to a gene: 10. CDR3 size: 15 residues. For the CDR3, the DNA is TGTGCCAGCGCAAGGATAGCTAGCGGCACCGGGGAGCTGTTTTTT. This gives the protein CASARIASGTGELFF.

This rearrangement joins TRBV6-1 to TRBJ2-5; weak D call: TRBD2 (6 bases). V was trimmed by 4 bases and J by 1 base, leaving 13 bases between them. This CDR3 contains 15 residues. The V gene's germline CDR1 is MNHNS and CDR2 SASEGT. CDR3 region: CASSVLGLLQETQYF. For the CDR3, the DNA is TGTGCCAGCAGTGTCCTGGGACTCCTCCAAGAGACCCAGTACTTC.

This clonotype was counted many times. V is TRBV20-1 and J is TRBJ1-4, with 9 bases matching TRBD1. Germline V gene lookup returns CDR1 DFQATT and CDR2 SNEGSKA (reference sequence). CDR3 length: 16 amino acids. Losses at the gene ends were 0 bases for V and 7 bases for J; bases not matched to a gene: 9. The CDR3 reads CSARDFLQGAGEKLFF. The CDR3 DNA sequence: TGCAGTGCTAGAGACTTTTTACAGGGGGCGGGTGAAAAACTGTTTTTT.

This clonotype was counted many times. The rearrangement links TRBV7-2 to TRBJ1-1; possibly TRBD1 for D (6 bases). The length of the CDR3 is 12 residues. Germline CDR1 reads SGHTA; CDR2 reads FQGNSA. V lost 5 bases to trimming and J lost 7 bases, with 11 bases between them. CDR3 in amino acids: CASSTGTGEAFF. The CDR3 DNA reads TGTGCCAGCAGCACAGGGACGGGTGAAGCTTTCTTT.

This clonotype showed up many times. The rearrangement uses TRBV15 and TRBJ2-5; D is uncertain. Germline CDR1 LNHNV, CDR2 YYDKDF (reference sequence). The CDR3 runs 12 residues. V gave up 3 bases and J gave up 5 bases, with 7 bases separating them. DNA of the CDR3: TGTGCCACCAGCAGGGGTTGGGAGACCCAGTACTTC. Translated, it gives CATSRGWETQYF.

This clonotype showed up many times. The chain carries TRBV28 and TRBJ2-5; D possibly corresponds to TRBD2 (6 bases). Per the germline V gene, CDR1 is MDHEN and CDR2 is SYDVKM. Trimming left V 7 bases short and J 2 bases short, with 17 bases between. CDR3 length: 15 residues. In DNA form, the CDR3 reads TGTGCCAGCAATCATCGCCGGGACTTACAAGAGACCCAGTACTTC. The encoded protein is CASNHRRDLQETQYF.

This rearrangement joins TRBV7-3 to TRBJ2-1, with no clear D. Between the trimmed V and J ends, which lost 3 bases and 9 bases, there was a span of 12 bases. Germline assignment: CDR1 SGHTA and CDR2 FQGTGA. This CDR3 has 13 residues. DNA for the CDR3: TGTGCCAGCAGCTTGTCTCCCTCGGGTGAGCAGTTCTTC. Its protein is CASSLSPSGEQFF.

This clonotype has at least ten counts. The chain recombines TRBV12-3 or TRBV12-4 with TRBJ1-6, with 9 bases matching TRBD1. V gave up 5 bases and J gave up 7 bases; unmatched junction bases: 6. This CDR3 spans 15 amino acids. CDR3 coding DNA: TGTGCCAGCAGTCTCGGACAGGGGAAGAATTCACCCCTCCACTTT. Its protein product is CASSLGQGKNSPLHF.

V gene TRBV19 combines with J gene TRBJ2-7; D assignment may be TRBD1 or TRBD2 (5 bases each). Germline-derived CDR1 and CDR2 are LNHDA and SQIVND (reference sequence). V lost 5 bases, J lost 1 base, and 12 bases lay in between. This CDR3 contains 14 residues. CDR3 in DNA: TGTGCCAGTAGTGCCTGGGGGAAGTCCTACGAGCAGTACTTC. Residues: CASSAWGKSYEQYF.

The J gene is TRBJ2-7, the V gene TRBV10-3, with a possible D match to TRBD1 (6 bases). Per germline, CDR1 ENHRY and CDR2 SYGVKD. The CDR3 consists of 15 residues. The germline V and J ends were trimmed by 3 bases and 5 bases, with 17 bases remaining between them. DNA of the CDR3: TGTGCCATCAGTGAATCCCAACGTAAGGGGGACGAGCAGTACTTC. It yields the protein CAISESQRKGDEQYF.

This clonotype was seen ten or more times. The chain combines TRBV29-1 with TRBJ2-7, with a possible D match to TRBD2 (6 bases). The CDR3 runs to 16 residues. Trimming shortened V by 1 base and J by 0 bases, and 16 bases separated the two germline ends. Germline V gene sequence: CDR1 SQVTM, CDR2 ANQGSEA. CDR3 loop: CSVEAWDGSSSYEQYF. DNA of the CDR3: TGCAGCGTTGAAGCCTGGGACGGGAGTAGCTCCTACGAGCAGTACTTC.

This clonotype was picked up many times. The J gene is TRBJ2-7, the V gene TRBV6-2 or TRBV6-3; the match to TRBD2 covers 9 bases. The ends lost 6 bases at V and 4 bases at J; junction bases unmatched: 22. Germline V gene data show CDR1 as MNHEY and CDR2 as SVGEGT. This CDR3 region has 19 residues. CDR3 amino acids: CASRPDRLRVLAGVYEQYF. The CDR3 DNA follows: TGTGCCAGCAGGCCAGACCGTCTCAGAGTACTAGCGGGTGTTTACGAGCAGTACTTC.

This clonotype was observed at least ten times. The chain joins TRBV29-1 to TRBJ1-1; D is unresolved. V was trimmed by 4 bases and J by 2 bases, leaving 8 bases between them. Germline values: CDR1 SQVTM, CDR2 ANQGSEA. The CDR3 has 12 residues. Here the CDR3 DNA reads TGCAGCGTTGGACCTGGTAACACTGAAGCTTTCTTT. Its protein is CSVGPGNTEAFF. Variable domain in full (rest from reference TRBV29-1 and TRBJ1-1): SAVISQKPSRDICQRGTSLTIQCQVDSQVTMMFWYRQQPGQSLTLIATANQGSEATYESGFVIDKFPISRPNLTFSTLTVSNMSPEDSSIYLCSVGPGNTEAFFGQGTRLTVV.

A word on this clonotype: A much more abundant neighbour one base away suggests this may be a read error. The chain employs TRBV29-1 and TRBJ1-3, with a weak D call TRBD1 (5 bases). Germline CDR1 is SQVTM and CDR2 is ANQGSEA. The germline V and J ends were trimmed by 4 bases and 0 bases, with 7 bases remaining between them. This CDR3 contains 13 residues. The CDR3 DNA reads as TGCAGCGTTGGACAGAGCTCTGGAAACACCATATATTTT. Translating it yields CSVGQSSGNTIYF.

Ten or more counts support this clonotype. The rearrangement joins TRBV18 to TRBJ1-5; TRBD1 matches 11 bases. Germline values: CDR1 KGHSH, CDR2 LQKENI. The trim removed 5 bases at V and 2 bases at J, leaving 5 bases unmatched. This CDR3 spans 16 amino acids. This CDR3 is CASSSRDRGGNQPQHF. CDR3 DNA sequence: TGTGCCAGCTCATCTCGGGACAGGGGGGGCAATCAGCCCCAGCATTTT.

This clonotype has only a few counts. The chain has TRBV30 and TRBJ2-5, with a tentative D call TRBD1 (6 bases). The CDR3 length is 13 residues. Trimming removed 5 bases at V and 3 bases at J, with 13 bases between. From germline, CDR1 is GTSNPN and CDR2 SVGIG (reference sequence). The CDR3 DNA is TGTGCCTGGGACCAGGGGTTGGAAGAGACCCAGTACTTC. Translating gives CAWDQGLEETQYF. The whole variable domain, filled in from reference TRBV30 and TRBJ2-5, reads SQTIHQWPATLVQPVGSPLSLECTVEGTSNPNLYWYRQAAGRGLQLLFYSVGIGQISSEVPQNLSASRPQDRQFILSSKKLLLSDSGFYLCAWDQGLEETQYFGPGTRLLVL.

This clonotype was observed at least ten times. The CDR3 reads CASSYAGRGNEQFF. The CDR3 DNA reads as TGTGCCAGCAGTTACGCTGGGAGGGGCAATGAGCAGTTCTTC. The J gene is TRBJ2-1, the V gene TRBV6-2 or TRBV6-3; 7 nucleotides align to TRBD2. CDR1 and CDR2 (germline): MNHEY, SVGEGT. V was clipped by 2 bases and J by 6 bases; unmatched bases: 4. The CDR3 has 14 residues.

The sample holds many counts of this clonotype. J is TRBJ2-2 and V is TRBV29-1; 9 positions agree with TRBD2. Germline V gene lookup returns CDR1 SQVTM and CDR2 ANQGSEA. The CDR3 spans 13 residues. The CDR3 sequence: CSALAGRTGELFF. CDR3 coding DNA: TGCTCGGCGCTAGCGGGAAGGACCGGGGAGCTGTTTTTT.

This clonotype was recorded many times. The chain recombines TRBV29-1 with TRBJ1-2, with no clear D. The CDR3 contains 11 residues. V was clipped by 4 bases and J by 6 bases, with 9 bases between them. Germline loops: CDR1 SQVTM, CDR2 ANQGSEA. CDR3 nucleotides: TGCAGCGTTGGGGGAGTAGATGGCTACACCTTC. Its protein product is CSVGGVDGYTF.

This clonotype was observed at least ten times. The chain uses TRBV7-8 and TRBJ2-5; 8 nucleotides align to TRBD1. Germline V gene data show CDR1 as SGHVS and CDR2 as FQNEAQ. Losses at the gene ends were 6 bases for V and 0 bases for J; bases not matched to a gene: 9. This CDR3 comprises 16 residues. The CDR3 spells CASRPQGDLYQETQYF. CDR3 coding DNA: TGTGCCAGCAGACCACAGGGGGACCTTTACCAAGAGACCCAGTACTTC.

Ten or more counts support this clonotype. The CDR3 reads CASSFYVPTGELFF. The CDR3 nucleotides read TGTGCCAGCAGCTTTTATGTCCCCACCGGGGAGCTGTTTTTT. The chain employs TRBV7-2 and TRBJ2-2; D gene ambiguous. This CDR3 comprises 14 residues. Per the germline V gene, CDR1 is SGHTA and CDR2 is FQGNSA. V gave up 3 bases and J gave up 4 bases, with 9 bases separating them.

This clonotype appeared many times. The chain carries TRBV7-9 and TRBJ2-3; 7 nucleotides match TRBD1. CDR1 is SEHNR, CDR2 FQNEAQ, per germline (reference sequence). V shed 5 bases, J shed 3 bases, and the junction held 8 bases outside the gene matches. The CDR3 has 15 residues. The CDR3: CASSLNRGETDTQYF. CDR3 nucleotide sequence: TGTGCCAGCAGCCTGAACAGGGGAGAAACAGATACGCAGTATTTT.

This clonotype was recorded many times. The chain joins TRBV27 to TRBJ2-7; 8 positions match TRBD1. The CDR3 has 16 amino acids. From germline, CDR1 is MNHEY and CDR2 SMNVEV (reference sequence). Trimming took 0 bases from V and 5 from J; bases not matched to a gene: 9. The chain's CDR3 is CASSLSPGTGMDEQYF. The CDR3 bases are TGTGCCAGCAGTTTATCCCCCGGGACAGGTATGGACGAGCAGTACTTC.